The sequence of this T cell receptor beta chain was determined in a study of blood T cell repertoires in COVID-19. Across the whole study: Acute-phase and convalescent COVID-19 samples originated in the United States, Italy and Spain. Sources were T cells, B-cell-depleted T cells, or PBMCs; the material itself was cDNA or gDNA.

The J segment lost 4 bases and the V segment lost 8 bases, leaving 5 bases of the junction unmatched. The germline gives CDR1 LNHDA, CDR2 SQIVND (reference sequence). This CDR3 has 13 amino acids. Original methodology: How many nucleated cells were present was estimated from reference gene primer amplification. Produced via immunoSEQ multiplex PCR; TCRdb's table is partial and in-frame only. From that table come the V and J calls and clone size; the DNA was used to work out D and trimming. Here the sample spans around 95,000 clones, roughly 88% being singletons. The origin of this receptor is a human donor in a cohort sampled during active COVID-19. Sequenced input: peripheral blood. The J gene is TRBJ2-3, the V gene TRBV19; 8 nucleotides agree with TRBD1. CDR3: CASQDRAPDTQYF. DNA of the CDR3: TGTGCCAGTCAGGACAGGGCCCCAGATACGCAGTATTTT.